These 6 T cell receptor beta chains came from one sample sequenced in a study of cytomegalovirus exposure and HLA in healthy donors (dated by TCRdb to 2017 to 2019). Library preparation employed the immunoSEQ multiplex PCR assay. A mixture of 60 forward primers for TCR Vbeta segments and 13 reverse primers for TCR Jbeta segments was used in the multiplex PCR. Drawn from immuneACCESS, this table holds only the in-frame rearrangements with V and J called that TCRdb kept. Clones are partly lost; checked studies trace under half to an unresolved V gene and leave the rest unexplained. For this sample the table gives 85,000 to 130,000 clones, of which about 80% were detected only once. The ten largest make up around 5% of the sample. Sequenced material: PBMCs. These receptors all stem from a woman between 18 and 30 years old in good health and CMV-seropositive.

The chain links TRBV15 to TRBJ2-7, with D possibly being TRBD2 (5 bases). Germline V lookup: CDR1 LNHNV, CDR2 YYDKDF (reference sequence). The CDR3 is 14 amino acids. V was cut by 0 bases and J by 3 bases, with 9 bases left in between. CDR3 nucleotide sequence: TGTGCCACCAGCAGAGAGGCTAGCTTCTACGAGCAGTACTTC. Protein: CATSREASFYEQYF.

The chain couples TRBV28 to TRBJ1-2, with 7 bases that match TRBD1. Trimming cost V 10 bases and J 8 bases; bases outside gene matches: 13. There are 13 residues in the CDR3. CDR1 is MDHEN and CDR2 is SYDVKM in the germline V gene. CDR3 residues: CAIQDRPGYGYTF. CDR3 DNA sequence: TGTGCCATCCAGGACAGGCCTGGCTACGGCTACACCTTC.

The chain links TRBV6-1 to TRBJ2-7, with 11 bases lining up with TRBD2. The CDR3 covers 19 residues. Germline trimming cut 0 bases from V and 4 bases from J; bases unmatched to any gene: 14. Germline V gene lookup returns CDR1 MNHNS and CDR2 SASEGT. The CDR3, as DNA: TGTGCCAGCAGTGAAGCGGGCGTAGTAGCGGGAGGGTGGGAATACGAGCAGTACTTC. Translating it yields CASSEAGVVAGGWEYEQYF.

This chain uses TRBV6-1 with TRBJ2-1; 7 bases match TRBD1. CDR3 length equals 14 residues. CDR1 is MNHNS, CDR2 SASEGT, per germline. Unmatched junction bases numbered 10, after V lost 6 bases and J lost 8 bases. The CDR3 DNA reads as TGTGCCAGCAGCCCCGGGACAGCCTTGGATGAGCAGTTCTTC. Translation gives CASSPGTALDEQFF.

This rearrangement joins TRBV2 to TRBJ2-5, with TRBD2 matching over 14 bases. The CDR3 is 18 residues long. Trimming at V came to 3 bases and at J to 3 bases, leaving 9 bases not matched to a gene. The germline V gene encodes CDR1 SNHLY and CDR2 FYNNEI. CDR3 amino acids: CASSDPLLTSGREETQYF. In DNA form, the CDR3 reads TGTGCCAGCAGTGACCCTCTTCTGACTAGCGGGAGGGAAGAGACCCAGTACTTC.

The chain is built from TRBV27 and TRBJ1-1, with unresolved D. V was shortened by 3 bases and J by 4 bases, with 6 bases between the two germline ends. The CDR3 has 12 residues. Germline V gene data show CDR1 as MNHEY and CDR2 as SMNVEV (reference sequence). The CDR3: CASSFLGTEAFF. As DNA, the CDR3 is TGTGCCAGCAGTTTTCTAGGCACTGAAGCTTTCTTT.